A single sample gave rise to the 21 T cell receptor beta chains below, sequenced in a study of shared clonotypes between healthy human individuals. Generated by immunoSEQ multiplex PCR, the TCRdb table keeps only in-frame clones and is missing some. The sample contains 450,000 to 550,000 clones, approximately 79% of which appear only once. The sample was PBMCs. All receptors come from a woman aged 40 to 49 in good health. Some clones in this sample may be carry-over from other donors' samples.

The chain employs TRBV19 and TRBJ1-5, with 8 positions matching TRBD1. CDR1 is LNHDA and CDR2 is SQIVND in the germline V gene (reference sequence). The CDR3 is 15 residues long. V lost 7 bases to trimming and J lost 7 bases; unmatched junction nucleotides: 12. The CDR3 region is CASTLSGGAPQPQHF. DNA for the CDR3: TGTGCCAGTACCTTATCAGGGGGCGCCCCCCAGCCCCAGCATTTT. The full variable domain, with the rest looked up from reference TRBV19 and TRBJ1-5, is DGGITQSPKYLFRKEGQNVTLSCEQNLNHDAMYWYRQDPGQGLRLIYYSQIVNDFQKGDIAEGYSVSREKKESFPLTVTSAQKNPTAFYLCASTLSGGAPQPQHFGDGTRLSIL.

This clone has a single count. This chain connects TRBV5-1 to TRBJ2-1; possible D gene TRBD2, 6 bases. Per the germline V gene, CDR1 is SGHRS and CDR2 is YFSETQ. The CDR3 spans 16 residues. The V end lost 1 base, the J end lost 4 bases, and 15 bases lay between the germline ends. In nucleotides, the CDR3 is TGCGCCAGCAGCTTGAGAAGGGACTCACTGTACAATGAGCAGTTCTTC. Its protein product is CASSLRRDSLYNEQFF.

The V gene is TRBV6-5, the J gene TRBJ1-4; TRBD1 might be the D (6 bases). Germline V CDR1 and CDR2: MNHEY, SVGAGI. CDR3 length equals 15 residues. V lost 5 bases, J lost 4 bases, and 14 bases lay in between. CDR3 loop: CASSTPTGINEKLFF. For the CDR3, the DNA is TGTGCCAGCAGTACCCCAACAGGGATTAATGAAAAACTGTTTTTT.

This chain links TRBV5-1 with TRBJ2-2; D might be TRBD2 (6 bases). V was pared by 4 bases and J by 4 bases, with 20 bases between. Germline loops: CDR1 SGHRS, CDR2 YFSETQ. The CDR3 has 17 amino acids. The chain's CDR3 is CASSHQVIGGSTGELFF. The CDR3 bases are TGCGCCAGCAGCCATCAGGTGATAGGAGGGAGCACCGGGGAGCTGTTTTTT. The entire variable domain, with the rest obtained from reference TRBV5-1 and TRBJ2-2, is as follows: KAGVTQTPRYLIKTRGQQVTLSCSPISGHRSVSWYQQTPGQGLQFLFEYFSETQRNKGNFPGRFSGRQFSNSRSEMNVSTLELGDSALYLCASSHQVIGGSTGELFFGEGSRLTVL.

This chain joins TRBV28 and TRBJ1-4; 7 bases map to TRBD1. Germline CDR1 is MDHEN and CDR2 is SYDVKM. The CDR3 has 14 residues. J gave up 7 bases and V 6 bases, and 8 bases lay outside the gene matches. Written as DNA, the CDR3 is TGTGCCAGCAGCTATGGAGGGGGCGGTGAAAAACTGTTTTTT. This sequence encodes CASSYGGGGEKLFF.

The chain carries TRBV5-1 and TRBJ1-5; D is perhaps TRBD1 (5 bases). Trimming left V 4 bases short and J 6 bases short, with 11 bases between. The CDR3 runs 13 residues. The germline V gene encodes CDR1 SGHRS and CDR2 YFSETQ. The chain's CDR3 is CASSPMGGQPQHF. The DNA for the CDR3 is TGCGCCAGCAGCCCCATGGGGGGTCAGCCCCAGCATTTT.

The rearrangement links TRBV30 to TRBJ2-2, with D unclear. CDR1 and CDR2 (germline): GTSNPN, SVGIG (reference sequence). Trimming took off 1 base at V and 6 bases at J, with 0 bases between the two ends. This CDR3 is 10 amino acids long. CDR3 region: CAWSAGELFF. In DNA form, the CDR3 reads TGTGCCTGGAGTGCCGGGGAGCTGTTTTTT.

This clone was recorded a few times. The CDR3 spells CSVREVTEAFF. CDR3 sequence (DNA): TGCAGCGTGCGAGAGGTCACTGAAGCTTTCTTT. The rearrangement uses TRBV29-1 and TRBJ1-1; no firm D call. Looked up from germline, CDR1 is SQVTM and CDR2 is ANQGSEA. V was pared by 6 bases and J by 4 bases, with 9 bases between. This CDR3 is 11 amino acids long.

This clone was detected a few times. This chain links TRBV18 with TRBJ1-5; TRBD1 might be the D (5 bases). Trimming took off 6 bases at V and 1 base at J, with 16 bases between the two ends. Per germline, CDR1 KGHSH and CDR2 LQKENI. The length of the CDR3 is 16 residues. CDR3 sequence: CASSPTRGESNQPQHF. The DNA for the CDR3 is TGTGCCAGCTCCCCCACTCGGGGGGAAAGCAATCAGCCCCAGCATTTT. Full variable domain (outside the CDR3, taken from reference TRBV18 and TRBJ1-5): NAGVMQNPRHLVRRRGQEARLRCSPMKGHSHVYWYRQLPEEGLKFMVYLQKENIIDESGMPKERFSAEFPKEGPSILRIQQVVRGDSAAYFCASSPTRGESNQPQHFGDGTRLSIL.

This chain uses TRBV7-2 with TRBJ1-1, with D unresolved. The CDR3 runs 18 residues. V lost 1 base and J 4 bases, leaving 22 bases between the germline ends. CDR1 SGHTA and CDR2 FQGNSA come from the germline V gene. The CDR3 loop is CASSLGTSGGWASTEAFF. The CDR3, as DNA: TGTGCCAGCAGCTTAGGGACCAGTGGTGGATGGGCGAGCACTGAAGCTTTCTTT.

V usage is TRBV5-4 and J usage is TRBJ1-2, with 9 nucleotides matching TRBD1. The germline V gene has CDR1 SGHNT and CDR2 YYREEE (reference sequence). The V segment lost 4 bases and the J segment 4 bases; nucleotides outside the gene matches: 8. The CDR3 length is 15 residues. The CDR3 DNA sequence: TGTGCCAGCAGCCAGCCGGGACAGGGTTTCTATGGCTACACCTTC. It yields the protein CASSQPGQGFYGYTF.

The chain combines TRBV9 with TRBJ2-7, with D hard to call. Looked up from germline, CDR1 is SGDLS and CDR2 is YYNGEE. The CDR3 consists of 14 residues. Trimming took 4 bases from V and 5 from J, leaving 16 bases between them. The CDR3 loop is CASSPYGVSNEQYF. The CDR3 nucleotides are TGTGCCAGCAGCCCGTATGGGGTTTCCAACGAGCAGTACTTC.

V usage is TRBV5-6 and J usage is TRBJ2-3; D remains ambiguous. The CDR3 runs 14 residues. Trimming stripped 4 bases from V and 3 bases from J, with 12 bases between. Germline V gene sequence: CDR1 SGHDT, CDR2 YYEEEE. CDR3: CASSLLHRTDTQYF. The CDR3 bases are TGTGCCAGCAGCCTGTTGCACAGAACAGATACGCAGTATTTT.

The chain employs TRBV7-8 and TRBJ2-7; no reliable D call. The CDR3 length is 13 residues. The germline V gene encodes CDR1 SGHVS and CDR2 FQNEAQ. V lost 5 bases to trimming and J lost 1 base, with 9 bases between them. CDR3 DNA: TGTGCCAGCAGCCCAGGATTGTCCTACGAGCAGTACTTC. This sequence encodes CASSPGLSYEQYF.

The chain uses TRBV5-1 and TRBJ2-7; 7 bases line up with TRBD2. The V gene end was trimmed by 5 bases and the J gene end by 7 bases; junction bases not matched to a gene: 18. The CDR3 runs 16 residues. Per germline, CDR1 SGHRS and CDR2 YFSETQ. CDR3 bases: TGCGCCAGCAGGATAACCATTCTAGCGGAAGTCAAGGAGCAGTACTTC. Translating gives CASRITILAEVKEQYF.

This clone was counted a single time. The chain joins TRBV7-3 to TRBJ2-3, with TRBD2 as a possible D gene (5 bases). Trimming left V 4 bases short and J 2 bases short, with 10 bases between. CDR1 and CDR2 from the germline V gene are SGHTA and FQGTGA. This CDR3 has 14 residues. CDR3 sequence: CASSSGWATDTQYF. In DNA form, the CDR3 reads TGTGCCAGCAGCTCGGGGTGGGCCACAGATACGCAGTATTTT. Drawing the rest from reference TRBV7-3 and TRBJ2-3, the complete variable domain is GAGVSQTPSNKVTEKGKYVELRCDPISGHTALYWYRQSLGQGPEFLIYFQGTGAADDSGLPNDRFFAVRPEGSVSTLKIQRTERGDSAVYLCASSSGWATDTQYFGPGTRLTVL.

This clone occurred many times. The rearrangement links TRBV28 to TRBJ1-1; possible D gene TRBD1, 6 bases. Germline V CDR1 and CDR2: MDHEN, SYDVKM. CDR3 length equals 12 residues. V was clipped by 5 bases and J by 4 bases, with 8 bases between them. CDR3 amino acids: CASSRGGTEAFF. CDR3 nucleotide sequence: TGTGCCAGCAGTCGAGGGGGCACTGAAGCTTTCTTT.

This sequence joins TRBV5-4 and TRBJ2-3; TRBD2 matches at 8 bases. CDR3 size: 15 residues. The trim removed 5 bases at V and 10 bases at J, leaving 15 bases unmatched. Germline assignment: CDR1 SGHNT and CDR2 YYREEE (reference sequence). The CDR3 spells CASSEPGLGDSSQYF. The CDR3 DNA reads as TGTGCCAGCAGTGAACCGGGACTAGGGGACTCTTCGCAGTATTTT.

The genes are TRBV28 and TRBJ1-2, with 12 nucleotides matching TRBD1. The CDR3 is 17 amino acids. J gave up 5 bases and V 3 bases, and 10 bases lay outside the gene matches. Germline-derived CDR1 and CDR2 are MDHEN and SYDVKM. The DNA of the CDR3 is TGTGCCAGCAGTTTGGGGACAGGGGGCTTTAAGATGTATGGCTACACCTTC. This encodes CASSLGTGGFKMYGYTF.

This rearrangement joins TRBV10-3 to TRBJ2-2; 9 bases are shared with TRBD1. The CDR3 is 14 amino acids. Germline CDR1 ENHRY, CDR2 SYGVKD. The junction had 2 bases not matched to a gene; V was cut back by 2 bases and J by 7 bases. The CDR3, as DNA: TGTGCCATCAGTGAGGACAGGGGGGTCGGGGAGCTGTTTTTT. It codes for CAISEDRGVGELFF.

The rearrangement joins TRBV19 to TRBJ1-1; TRBD1 aligns across 7 bases. Germline V gene lookup returns CDR1 LNHDA and CDR2 SQIVND (reference sequence). Losses at the gene ends were 6 bases for V and 8 bases for J; bases not matched to a gene: 9. CDR3 size: 13 residues. The CDR3 protein is CASSRDRAVEAFF. The CDR3 region has the DNA TGTGCCAGTAGCCGAGACAGGGCAGTCGAAGCTTTCTTT.